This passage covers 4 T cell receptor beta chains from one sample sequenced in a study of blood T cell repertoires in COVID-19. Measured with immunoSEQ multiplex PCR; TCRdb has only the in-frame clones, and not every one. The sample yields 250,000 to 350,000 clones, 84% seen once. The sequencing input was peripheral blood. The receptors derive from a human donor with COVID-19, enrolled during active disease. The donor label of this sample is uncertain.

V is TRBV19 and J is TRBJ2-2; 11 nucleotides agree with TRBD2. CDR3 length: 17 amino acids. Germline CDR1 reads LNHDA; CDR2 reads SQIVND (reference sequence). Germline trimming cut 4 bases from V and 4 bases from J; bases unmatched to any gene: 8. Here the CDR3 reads CASSTGWGLAATGELFF. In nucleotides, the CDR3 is TGTGCCAGTAGTACCGGGTGGGGACTAGCGGCCACCGGGGAGCTGTTTTTT.

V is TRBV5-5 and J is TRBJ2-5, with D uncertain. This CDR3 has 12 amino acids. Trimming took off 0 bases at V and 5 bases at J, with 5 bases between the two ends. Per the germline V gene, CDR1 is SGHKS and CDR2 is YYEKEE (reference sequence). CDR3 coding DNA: TGTGCCAGCAGCTTGGGACTGGAGACCCAGTACTTC. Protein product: CASSLGLETQYF.

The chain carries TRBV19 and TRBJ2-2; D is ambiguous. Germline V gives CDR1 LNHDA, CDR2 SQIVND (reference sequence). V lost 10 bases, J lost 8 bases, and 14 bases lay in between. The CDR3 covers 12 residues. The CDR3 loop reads CATLSRTGELFF. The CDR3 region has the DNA TGTGCCACCCTTTCCCGAACTGGGGAGCTGTTTTTT.

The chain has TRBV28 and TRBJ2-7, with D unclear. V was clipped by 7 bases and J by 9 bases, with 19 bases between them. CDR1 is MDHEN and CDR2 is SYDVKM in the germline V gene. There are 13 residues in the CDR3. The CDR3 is CASTRPPRGGQYF. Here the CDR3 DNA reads TGTGCCAGCACCCGCCCCCCCCGCGGCGGGCAGTACTTC.